What follows are 32 T cell receptor beta chains derived from one specimen sequenced in a study of shared clonotypes between healthy human individuals. Measured with immunoSEQ multiplex PCR; TCRdb has only the in-frame clones, and not every one. The sample has some 500,000 clones, 95% to 97% seen once; the top ten hold approximately 0.062%. Sequencing input: naive CD4+ T cells sorted from blood. Subset specified: CD45RA+ positively selected. All receptors derive from a woman in her 30s in good health.

The chain has TRBV19 and TRBJ2-5, with D unresolved. V lost 6 bases to trimming and J lost 5 bases, with 13 bases between them. The CDR3 covers 13 residues. Germline lookup yields CDR1 LNHDA and CDR2 SQIVND (reference sequence). CDR3 in DNA: TGTGCCAGTAGGGATTTATTACGGGAGACCCAGTACTTC. Its translation is CASRDLLRETQYF.

Only one count was recorded for this clone. The V call is TRBV2, the J call TRBJ2-5; 8 bases line up with TRBD2. CDR1 and CDR2 from the germline V gene are SNHLY and FYNNEI. The CDR3 contains 13 residues. CDR3 region: CTTQRGGQETQYF. The CDR3 DNA follows: TGTACCACCCAACGGGGGGGTCAAGAGACCCAGTACTTC.

This rearrangement joins TRBV18 to TRBJ2-3, with 9 positions matching TRBD2. The V and J ends lost 5 bases and 5 bases, in that order; junction bases with no gene match: 11. Germline CDR1 KGHSH, CDR2 LQKENI. The CDR3 consists of 16 residues. CDR3 loop: CASSYLFLAGQDTQYF. CDR3 DNA sequence: TGTGCCAGCTCATATCTGTTTCTAGCGGGACAAGATACGCAGTATTTT.

This clone was seen a single time. In nucleotides, the CDR3 is TGTGCCAGCAGGCGACTAGCGGGAGTAGCCGGGGAGCTGTTTTTT. Translation gives CASRRLAGVAGELFF. The chain carries TRBV28 and TRBJ2-2; 12 nucleotides match TRBD2. The CDR3 totals 15 residues. The junction had 5 bases not matched to a gene; V was cut back by 6 bases and J by 6 bases. Germline V gives CDR1 MDHEN, CDR2 SYDVKM.

The CDR3 bases are TGCAGTGCTTTACAAAACACTGAAGCTTTCTTT. Its translation: CSALQNTEAFF. The V gene is TRBV20-1, the J gene TRBJ1-1, with no clear D. V was clipped by 5 bases and J by 2 bases, with 6 bases between them. The CDR3 is made up of 11 amino acids. From germline, CDR1 is DFQATT and CDR2 SNEGSKA (reference sequence).

V usage is TRBV5-1 and J usage is TRBJ1-1; a possible D gene is TRBD1 (5 bases). V dropped 2 bases and J dropped 0 bases, with 8 bases sitting between them. The CDR3 sequence is 14 residues long. Germline assignment: CDR1 SGHRS and CDR2 YFSETQ. The CDR3 DNA is TGCGCCAGCAGCTTTGGGACGGTGAACACTGAAGCTTTCTTT. Amino acids: CASSFGTVNTEAFF. Drawing the rest from reference TRBV5-1 and TRBJ1-1, the complete variable domain is KAGVTQTPRYLIKTRGQQVTLSCSPISGHRSVSWYQQTPGQGLQFLFEYFSETQRNKGNFPGRFSGRQFSNSRSEMNVSTLELGDSALYLCASSFGTVNTEAFFGQGTRLTVV.

The chain has TRBV10-3 and TRBJ2-3; tentatively, D is TRBD2 (5 bases). Germline values: CDR1 ENHRY, CDR2 SYGVKD. V was clipped by 5 bases and J by 0 bases, with 15 bases between them. The length of the CDR3 is 16 residues. CDR3: CAISTRSSTSTDTQYF. In nucleotides, the CDR3 is TGTGCCATCAGTACTAGGTCTAGCACTAGCACAGATACGCAGTATTTT.

The genes are TRBV19 and TRBJ2-1; 16 nucleotides align to TRBD2. Trimming took 6 bases from V and 10 from J; bases not matched to a gene: 9. This CDR3 has 16 amino acids. Germline V gene lookup returns CDR1 LNHDA and CDR2 SQIVND (reference sequence). The CDR3 DNA reads TGTGCCAGTAGATCTGGGACTAGCGGGAGGGCAACGGAGCAGTTCTTC. Its protein is CASRSGTSGRATEQFF.

This clone was found a few times. This chain links TRBV7-9 with TRBJ1-2; D remains ambiguous. CDR1 is SEHNR, CDR2 FQNEAQ, per germline (reference sequence). The CDR3 has 12 residues. Trimming took 5 bases from V and 4 from J, leaving 8 bases between them. Here the CDR3 DNA reads TGTGCCAGCAGCCCAGATGGCTATGGCTACACCTTC. Translating gives CASSPDGYGYTF.

The genes are TRBV5-1 and TRBJ2-7; the match to TRBD2 covers 10 bases. The V gene's germline CDR1 is SGHRS and CDR2 YFSETQ. The CDR3 has 14 amino acids. The ends lost 4 bases at V and 3 bases at J; junction bases unmatched: 4. The CDR3 sequence is CASSQSSGSYEQYF. The CDR3 region has the DNA TGCGCCAGCAGCCAATCTAGCGGGAGCTACGAGCAGTACTTC.

The J gene is TRBJ1-2, the V gene TRBV29-1; TRBD1 aligns across 7 bases. Trimming removed 8 bases from V and 8 bases from J; junction bases left unmatched: 11. Germline-derived CDR1 and CDR2 are SQVTM and ANQGSEA. This CDR3 is built from 12 residues. CDR3 in amino acids: CSYGVGGEGYTF. CDR3 bases: TGCAGCTACGGGGTAGGGGGCGAAGGCTACACCTTC. Based on the CDR3 plus reference TRBV29-1 and TRBJ1-2, the full variable domain is SAVISQKPSRDICQRGTSLTIQCQVDSQVTMMFWYRQQPGQSLTLIATANQGSEATYESGFVIDKFPISRPNLTFSTLTVSNMSPEDSSIYLCSYGVGGEGYTFGSGTRLTVV.

The chain combines TRBV6-5 with TRBJ2-7; D is unclear. The CDR3 is made up of 11 amino acids. V lost 7 bases and J 6 bases, leaving 10 bases between the germline ends. Germline V gives CDR1 MNHEY, CDR2 SVGAGI. CDR3 in amino acids: CASTAWSEQYF. CDR3 DNA: TGTGCCAGCACCGCATGGTCCGAGCAGTACTTC.

J is TRBJ1-4 and V is TRBV27, with TRBD1 matching over 8 bases. The germline gives CDR1 MNHEY, CDR2 SMNVEV (reference sequence). V trimming: 9 bases; J trimming: 8 bases; junction bases outside the gene matches: 5. The CDR3 consists of 12 residues. This CDR3 is CASGTGWEKLFF. Written as DNA, the CDR3 is TGTGCCAGTGGGACAGGATGGGAAAAACTGTTTTTT.

This chain uses TRBV5-1 with TRBJ1-1; D perhaps matches TRBD1 (6 bases). The CDR3 contains 16 residues. The V gene lost 4 bases and the J gene lost 6 bases, with 22 bases spanning the gap. Germline-derived CDR1 and CDR2 are SGHRS and YFSETQ. In nucleotides, the CDR3 is TGCGCCAGCAGCCCGAATCCTGCGACAGGAGGGGCTGAAGCTTTCTTT. Translation gives CASSPNPATGGAEAFF.

V and J are TRBV10-2 and TRBJ1-5; D uncertain. The CDR3 loop spans 15 amino acids. The ends were cut back, 7 bases at V and 5 bases at J, with 18 bases in the middle. Germline V gives CDR1 WSHSY, CDR2 SAAADI. The CDR3: CASIWTGEIDQPQHF. The CDR3 DNA follows: TGCGCCAGCATATGGACGGGTGAAATCGATCAGCCCCAGCATTTT.

The chain combines TRBV10-3 with TRBJ2-7, with TRBD1 matching over 9 bases. Germline V gene lookup returns CDR1 ENHRY and CDR2 SYGVKD. Trimming took 10 bases from V and 6 from J; bases not matched to a gene: 10. The CDR3 is 13 residues long. CDR3: CATTGTGSAEQYF. The DNA of the CDR3 is TGTGCCACCACCGGGACAGGGTCAGCCGAGCAGTACTTC.

This rearrangement joins TRBV19 to TRBJ2-1; 8 nucleotides align to TRBD1. CDR1 and CDR2 from the germline V gene are LNHDA and SQIVND (reference sequence). With V trimmed by 5 bases and J by 10 bases, 7 bases remained unmatched. This CDR3 has 13 residues. CDR3: CASSSRGLGEQFF. The CDR3 coding sequence is TGTGCCAGTAGTTCCAGGGGGCTAGGGGAGCAGTTCTTC.

The gene calls are TRBV28 and TRBJ2-7; TRBD1 matches at 7 bases. Germline CDR1 reads MDHEN; CDR2 reads SYDVKM. CDR3 length equals 16 residues. V gave up 6 bases and J gave up 1 base; unmatched junction bases: 12. The DNA of the CDR3 is TGTGCCAGCAGCTTCACCGGGACAGTCATTTCCTACGAGCAGTACTTC. This encodes CASSFTGTVISYEQYF. The full variable domain, in which reference TRBV28 and TRBJ2-7 provide the parts outside the CDR3, is DVKVTQSSRYLVKRTGEKVFLECVQDMDHENMFWYRQDPGLGLRLIYFSYDVKMKEKGDIPEGYSVSREKKERFSLILESASTNQTSMYLCASSFTGTVISYEQYFGPGTRLTVT.

V is TRBV28 and J is TRBJ2-1; D unresolved. Germline V gene lookup returns CDR1 MDHEN and CDR2 SYDVKM. This CDR3 spans 17 amino acids. Trimming left V 3 bases short and J 2 bases short, with 17 bases between. CDR3 nucleotides: TGTGCCAGCAGTTTGTCCCCGGCCTATTCCCCCTACAATGAGCAGTTCTTC. It translates to CASSLSPAYSPYNEQFF.

The V call is TRBV28, the J call TRBJ1-3; 7 nucleotides match TRBD1. Unmatched junction bases numbered 16, after V lost 10 bases and J lost 1 base. Per the germline V gene, CDR1 is MDHEN and CDR2 is SYDVKM. The CDR3 extends over 17 amino acids. DNA of the CDR3: TGTGCCACTCAAGGGACAGCCACAATCGGGTCTGGAAACACCATATATTTT. This codes for CATQGTATIGSGNTIYF.

The chain recombines TRBV5-1 with TRBJ2-7; TRBD2 agrees at 9 bases. The V gene end was trimmed by 4 bases and the J gene end by 7 bases; junction bases not matched to a gene: 6. The CDR3 contains 13 residues. The germline CDR1 and CDR2 sequences are SGHRS and YFSETQ. CDR3 region: CASSVGLAGEQYF. The CDR3 region has the DNA TGCGCCAGCAGCGTGGGACTAGCTGGGGAGCAGTACTTC.

This chain connects TRBV10-2 to TRBJ1-4; no reliable D call. CDR1 WSHSY and CDR2 SAAADI come from the germline V gene. The CDR3 totals 15 residues. Trimming left V 7 bases short and J 4 bases short, with 16 bases between. The CDR3 sequence: CASNRYGPHNEKLFF. The CDR3 DNA is TGCGCCAGCAACCGATATGGCCCGCATAATGAAAAACTGTTTTTT.

This chain links TRBV7-9 with TRBJ1-2, with 7 nucleotides matching TRBD1. CDR3 length equals 14 residues. V shed 4 bases and J 3 bases; nucleotides not matched to a gene: 5. Germline CDR1 reads SEHNR; CDR2 reads FQNEAQ (reference sequence). CDR3 bases: TGTGCCAGCAGCTCCAGACAGGGCCACTATGGCTACACCTTC. This sequence encodes CASSSRQGHYGYTF.

The rearrangement uses TRBV28 and TRBJ2-5; no firm D call. The CDR3 is made up of 12 amino acids. Germline CDR1 MDHEN, CDR2 SYDVKM. Deletions cut 6 bases from V and 0 bases from J, with 5 bases between. CDR3 sequence: CASSPYQETQYF. The CDR3 DNA sequence: TGTGCCAGCAGCCCGTACCAAGAGACCCAGTACTTC. Full variable domain (remainder filled in from reference TRBV28 and TRBJ2-5): DVKVTQSSRYLVKRTGEKVFLECVQDMDHENMFWYRQDPGLGLRLIYFSYDVKMKEKGDIPEGYSVSREKKERFSLILESASTNQTSMYLCASSPYQETQYFGPGTRLLVL.

This chain links TRBV18 with TRBJ1-5; 7 bases map to TRBD1. The germline CDR1 and CDR2 sequences are KGHSH and LQKENI. Losses at the gene ends were 9 bases for V and 3 bases for J; bases not matched to a gene: 11. The CDR3 runs 15 residues. CDR3 protein: CARPKTGQLNQPQHF. DNA of the CDR3: TGTGCCAGGCCCAAGACAGGGCAACTCAATCAGCCCCAGCATTTT.

The J gene is TRBJ2-2, the V gene TRBV4-2; 8 bases are shared with TRBD1. V lost 2 bases and J lost 4; bases outside the gene matches: 15. This CDR3 has 19 amino acids. Germline CDR1 is LGHNA and CDR2 is YNFKEQ. Written as DNA, the CDR3 is TGTGCCAGCAGCCAACCCCTGACAGGGGTCCTGGAAGGCACCGGGGAGCTGTTTTTT. Encoded protein: CASSQPLTGVLEGTGELFF.

This chain links TRBV5-1 with TRBJ2-5; 7 bases are shared with TRBD1. Germline V gene sequence: CDR1 SGHRS, CDR2 YFSETQ. V gave up 5 bases and J gave up 2 bases; unmatched junction bases: 6. The CDR3 has 14 residues. CDR3 region: CASSSRDSQETQYF. In DNA, the CDR3 is TGCGCCAGCAGTTCCCGGGACAGTCAAGAGACCCAGTACTTC.

The V gene is TRBV28, the J gene TRBJ2-2, with no clear D. CDR3 length: 15 amino acids. Germline assignment: CDR1 MDHEN and CDR2 SYDVKM. The V end was cut by 1 base, the J end by 8 bases, with 14 bases between. The CDR3 region has the DNA TGTGCCAGCAGTTTATTACGTCGTGGCGCAGGGGAGCTGTTTTTT. This encodes CASSLLRRGAGELFF.

The V gene is TRBV7-9, the J gene TRBJ2-7, with D possibly TRBD1 on 6 matching bases. Germline V gene sequence: CDR1 SEHNR, CDR2 FQNEAQ (reference sequence). The CDR3 length is 15 residues. Trimming cost V 5 bases and J 3 bases, with 17 bases left between them. In nucleotides, the CDR3 is TGTGCCAGCAGCAGAACCGGGACACACAACTACGAGCAGTACTTC. This encodes CASSRTGTHNYEQYF.

In nucleotides, the CDR3 is TGTGCCAGCAGCTTAAAGAGGGAGGGCCCTTACGAGCAGTACTTC. Its translation is CASSLKREGPYEQYF. This rearrangement joins TRBV7-9 to TRBJ2-5; 7 positions agree with TRBD2. The DNA end lines up better with TRBJ2-7; the J call may be wrong. Germline CDR1 reads SEHNR; CDR2 reads FQNEAQ (reference sequence). The length of the CDR3 is 15 residues.

This chain uses TRBV5-1 with TRBJ1-1, with a tentative D call TRBD1 (5 bases). Germline V gene lookup returns CDR1 SGHRS and CDR2 YFSETQ. This CDR3 comprises 13 residues. Trimming took 0 bases from V and 4 from J, leaving 7 bases between them. The CDR3 loop is CASSLEGTTEAFF. Here the CDR3 DNA reads TGCGCCAGCAGCTTGGAAGGGACCACTGAAGCTTTCTTT.

The J gene is TRBJ2-1, the V gene TRBV2, with 7 bases that match TRBD1. CDR1 and CDR2 (germline): SNHLY, FYNNEI. The CDR3 loop spans 17 amino acids. Losses at the gene ends were 4 bases for V and 5 bases for J; bases not matched to a gene: 14. This chain's CDR3 is CASSVGFIRDRDNEQFF. Here the CDR3 DNA reads TGTGCCAGCAGTGTTGGTTTTATTCGGGACAGAGACAATGAGCAGTTCTTC.